A selection of T cell receptor beta chains follows, all from one sample in a study of siplizumab effects on memory and regulatory T cells. Sequencing used immunoSEQ multiplex PCR; TCRdb keeps in-frame clones, though not all of them. The table has over 65,000 clones, around 93% seen once. Sequenced: CD8+ T cells sorted from blood. These receptors originate from a human donor in good health. CDR3s include the opening cysteine and the closing phenylalanine or tryptophan. Fields, in order: J gene, clone size, V gene, D gene, CDR3 DNA, CDR3 protein. The D gene is left open where the match is weak. Clone size appears in some rows only: once, few, many, or a class for an expanded clone.

j_call: TRBJ1-5; clone_size: -; v_call: TRBV25-1; d_call: -; cdr3_nt: TGTGCCAGCAGTGAATATATTGTCTGGGGTCGGCATTTT; cdr3_aa: CASSEYIVWGRHF
j_call: TRBJ1-2; clone_size: -; v_call: TRBV14; d_call: -; cdr3_nt: TGTGCCAGCAGCCAAGGTATCCCCCTCCGAAAAAACTATGGCTACACCTTC; cdr3_aa: CASSQGIPLRKNYGYTF
j_call: TRBJ2-2; clone_size: -; v_call: TRBV5-4; d_call: TRBD1; cdr3_nt: TGTGCCAGCAGCTTTACAGGGGCGGGCACCGGGGAGCTGTTTTTT; cdr3_aa: CASSFTGAGTGELFF
j_call: TRBJ2-7; clone_size: -; v_call: TRBV7-2; d_call: -; cdr3_nt: TGTGCCAGCAGCTTAGGTGGGACCTACGAGCAGTACTTC; cdr3_aa: CASSLGGTYEQYF
j_call: TRBJ2-7; clone_size: -; v_call: TRBV14; d_call: -; cdr3_nt: TGTGCCAGCAGCCAAATTCCACGGGTGGTTGGGTTCGACGAGCAGTACTTC; cdr3_aa: CASSQIPRVVGFDEQYF
j_call: TRBJ2-3; clone_size: -; v_call: TRBV6-1; d_call: -; cdr3_nt: TGTGCCAGCAGTGTATTAGTGGACGGAGGCACAGATACGCAGTATTTT; cdr3_aa: CASSVLVDGGTDTQYF
j_call: TRBJ1-6; clone_size: -; v_call: TRBV23-1; d_call: -; cdr3_nt: TGCGCCACCGTTTTGAGTAATTCACCCCTCCACTTT; cdr3_aa: CATVLSNSPLHF
j_call: TRBJ2-5; clone_size: -; v_call: TRBV7-3; d_call: -; cdr3_nt: TGTGCCAGCAGCTTAGACGGGGAGACCCAGTACTTC; cdr3_aa: CASSLDGETQYF
j_call: TRBJ1-1; clone_size: -; v_call: TRBV4-1; d_call: TRBD1; cdr3_nt: TGCGCCAGCAGCCAGACAGGGAGGACTGAAGCTTTCTTT; cdr3_aa: CASSQTGRTEAFF
j_call: TRBJ2-1; clone_size: -; v_call: TRBV7-3; d_call: TRBD2; cdr3_nt: TGTGCCAGCAGCGCACTAGCGGGGGGGAACAATGAGCAGTTCTTC; cdr3_aa: CASSALAGGNNEQFF
j_call: TRBJ2-3; clone_size: -; v_call: TRBV27; d_call: -; cdr3_nt: TGTGCCAGCAGTTGGGGGCCAGGCTCAGATACGCAGTATTTT; cdr3_aa: CASSWGPGSDTQYF
j_call: TRBJ1-2; clone_size: few; v_call: TRBV6-6; d_call: -; cdr3_nt: TGTGCCAGCAGTCTACAGGGCGGCAATGGCTACACCTTC; cdr3_aa: CASSLQGGNGYTF
j_call: TRBJ2-7; clone_size: -; v_call: TRBV27; d_call: TRBD1; cdr3_nt: TGTGCCAGCAGTTTCAGAGGGACAGGGTCCTACGAGCAGTACTTC; cdr3_aa: CASSFRGTGSYEQYF
j_call: TRBJ2-2; clone_size: -; v_call: TRBV5-6; d_call: TRBD1; cdr3_nt: TGTGCCAGCAGCTTCGGGACAGGGCCTGCCGGGGAGCTGTTTTTT; cdr3_aa: CASSFGTGPAGELFF
j_call: TRBJ2-5; clone_size: -; v_call: TRBV5-1; d_call: -; cdr3_nt: TGCGCCAGCAGGTCGGCGGGGTGGGAGACCCAGTACTTC; cdr3_aa: CASRSAGWETQYF
j_call: TRBJ2-7; clone_size: few; v_call: TRBV9; d_call: -; cdr3_nt: TGTGCCAGCAGCCCCCGTGGCAGGAAGTACGAGCAGTACTTC; cdr3_aa: CASSPRGRKYEQYF
j_call: TRBJ2-1; clone_size: -; v_call: TRBV18; d_call: -; cdr3_nt: TGTGCCAGCTCACCACCGGAGCGTCGCAATGAGCAGTTCTTC; cdr3_aa: CASSPPERRNEQFF
j_call: TRBJ2-7; clone_size: -; v_call: TRBV10-3; d_call: TRBD1; cdr3_nt: TGTGCCATCAGAGGGACAGGGTTGCTTGATGAGCAGTACTTC; cdr3_aa: CAIRGTGLLDEQYF
j_call: TRBJ2-2; clone_size: -; v_call: TRBV5-1; d_call: -; cdr3_nt: TGCGCCAGCAGCTTGGTGGCGACCTCCGTATTCGGGGAGCTGTTTTTT; cdr3_aa: CASSLVATSVFGELFF
j_call: TRBJ2-3; clone_size: -; v_call: TRBV9; d_call: -; cdr3_nt: TGTGCCAGCAGCGTAGTCCTAGATAGCACAGATACGCAGTATTTT; cdr3_aa: CASSVVLDSTDTQYF
j_call: TRBJ1-2; clone_size: once; v_call: TRBV19; d_call: TRBD1; cdr3_nt: TGTGCCAGTACCGAGTTAAACAGGGGGGACGAGGGCTACACCTTC; cdr3_aa: CASTELNRGDEGYTF
j_call: TRBJ2-1; clone_size: -; v_call: TRBV4-3; d_call: -; cdr3_nt: TGCGCCAGCAGCCGATGGCTTACGGACAATGAGCAGTTCTTC; cdr3_aa: CASSRWLTDNEQFF
j_call: TRBJ2-3; clone_size: once; v_call: TRBV9; d_call: TRBD2; cdr3_nt: TGTGCCAGCAGCGACGGGACTACCCGCCCTGATACGCAGTATTTT; cdr3_aa: CASSDGTTRPDTQYF
j_call: TRBJ1-2; clone_size: few; v_call: TRBV7-3; d_call: -; cdr3_nt: TGTGCCAGCAGCTTACACGGGGACTATGGCTACACCTTC; cdr3_aa: CASSLHGDYGYTF
j_call: TRBJ2-1; clone_size: -; v_call: TRBV15; d_call: -; cdr3_nt: TGTGCCACCAGCAAAGGAAGGTTGGCGGGGATGAATGAGCAGTTCTTC; cdr3_aa: CATSKGRLAGMNEQFF
j_call: TRBJ1-4; clone_size: -; v_call: TRBV6-6; d_call: -; cdr3_nt: TGTGCCAGCAGTTACGGGGCCAATGAAAAACTGTTTTTT; cdr3_aa: CASSYGANEKLFF
j_call: TRBJ2-5; clone_size: -; v_call: TRBV2; d_call: TRBD2; cdr3_nt: TGTGCCAGCGAAAAAGGGACTAGCGGGGGGTCGGGCCAAGAGACCCAGTACTTC; cdr3_aa: CASEKGTSGGSGQETQYF
j_call: TRBJ2-5; clone_size: -; v_call: TRBV7-2; d_call: -; cdr3_nt: TGTGCCAGCAGCCCCCCGGGACACCCAATTCAAGAGACCCAGTACTTC; cdr3_aa: CASSPPGHPIQETQYF
j_call: TRBJ1-1; clone_size: -; v_call: TRBV9; d_call: -; cdr3_nt: TGTGCCAGCAGCGCCGGGCAACAGGGAGGAAACACTGAAGCTTTCTTT; cdr3_aa: CASSAGQQGGNTEAFF
j_call: TRBJ1-1; clone_size: -; v_call: TRBV2; d_call: -; cdr3_nt: TGTGCCAGCAAGGTGGGAGCGAACACTGAAGCTTTCTTT; cdr3_aa: CASKVGANTEAFF
j_call: TRBJ2-7; clone_size: -; v_call: TRBV6-5; d_call: TRBD2; cdr3_nt: TGTGCCAGCAGTAAGACTAGCGGGGAGGCCTACGAGCAGTACTTC; cdr3_aa: CASSKTSGEAYEQYF
j_call: TRBJ2-7; clone_size: -; v_call: TRBV2; d_call: -; cdr3_nt: TGTGCCAGCGGGCAGGGAGCCTACGAGCAGTACTTC; cdr3_aa: CASGQGAYEQYF
j_call: TRBJ2-3; clone_size: -; v_call: TRBV9; d_call: -; cdr3_nt: TGTGCCAGCAGCGTAGGGCACAGCACAGATACGCAGTATTTT; cdr3_aa: CASSVGHSTDTQYF
j_call: TRBJ2-5; clone_size: -; v_call: TRBV7-9; d_call: -; cdr3_nt: TGTGCCAGCAGCGAACTACTTCCAGAGACCCAGTACTTC; cdr3_aa: CASSELLPETQYF
j_call: TRBJ2-2; clone_size: -; v_call: TRBV4-1; d_call: -; cdr3_nt: TGCGCCAGCAGTCAACTAGCTGGCGGGGAGCTGTTTTTT; cdr3_aa: CASSQLAGGELFF
j_call: TRBJ2-3; clone_size: -; v_call: TRBV4-1; d_call: -; cdr3_nt: TGCGCCAGCAGCCAAGAGGGGCGGATCACAGATACGCAGTATTTT; cdr3_aa: CASSQEGRITDTQYF
j_call: TRBJ1-5; clone_size: -; v_call: TRBV19; d_call: -; cdr3_nt: TGTGCCTCAGACAGCCCGTATAGCAATCAGCCCCAGCATTTT; cdr3_aa: CASDSPYSNQPQHF
j_call: TRBJ1-1; clone_size: -; v_call: TRBV28; d_call: -; cdr3_nt: TGTGCCAGCAATCAGGGAGGCACTGAAGCTTTCTTT; cdr3_aa: CASNQGGTEAFF
j_call: TRBJ1-5; clone_size: few; v_call: TRBV15; d_call: -; cdr3_nt: TGTGCCACCAGCAGGGATACTAACGGGGGCCAGCCCCAGCATTTT; cdr3_aa: CATSRDTNGGQPQHF
j_call: TRBJ2-3; clone_size: -; v_call: TRBV10-1; d_call: TRBD2; cdr3_nt: TGCGCCAGCAGGACTAGCGGGGGGGCCGCAGATACGCAGTATTTT; cdr3_aa: CASRTSGGAADTQYF
j_call: TRBJ2-5; clone_size: -; v_call: TRBV10-3; d_call: -; cdr3_nt: TGTGCCATCAGGCAGGACGGGGAGACCCAGTACTTC; cdr3_aa: CAIRQDGETQYF
j_call: TRBJ2-3; clone_size: -; v_call: TRBV2; d_call: TRBD1; cdr3_nt: TGTGCCAGCCCCCCGAAAGGACAGGAGACAGATACGCAGTATTTT; cdr3_aa: CASPPKGQETDTQYF
j_call: TRBJ2-7; clone_size: few; v_call: TRBV19; d_call: -; cdr3_nt: TGTGCCAGTAGCGAAGGGAATTCCTACGAGCAGTACTTC; cdr3_aa: CASSEGNSYEQYF
j_call: TRBJ2-7; clone_size: -; v_call: TRBV13; d_call: -; cdr3_nt: TGTGCCAGCAGGGGGGACTACGAGCAGTACTTC; cdr3_aa: CASRGDYEQYF
j_call: TRBJ1-1; clone_size: few; v_call: TRBV2; d_call: -; cdr3_nt: TGTGCCAGCAGCGCAGGGTGGAGCACTGAAGCTTTCTTT; cdr3_aa: CASSAGWSTEAFF